The following is a TCR beta chain sequence with its context. Original processing notes: Amplification with reference gene primers provided the estimates of nucleated cell counts. Measured with immunoSEQ multiplex PCR; TCRdb has only the in-frame clones, and not every one. The V and J calls and clone size were taken over from that table, and D and trimming were inferred from the DNA. Of around 250,000 clones detected, approximately 80% appear once; the ten largest clones hold around 3.5%. This sample was taken from a study of blood T cell repertoires in COVID-19. Overall study: COVID-19 samples collected from the United States, Italy and Spain covered acute and convalescent phases. T cells, B-cell-depleted T cells, or PBMCs provided the cDNA or gDNA that served as material.

The CDR3 totals 15 residues. V gave up 8 bases and J gave up 4 bases; unmatched junction bases: 10. Germline V gene lookup returns CDR1 KGHSH and CDR2 LQKENI. The gene calls are TRBV18 and TRBJ2-2; 7 bases agree with TRBD2. The sequencing sample was made of peripheral blood. The source is a woman aged 18-29 years with acute or convalescent COVID-19. CDR3 DNA sequence: TGTGCCAGCGCCACTAGCGCGGCGGTCACCGGGGAGCTGTTTTTT. Translation gives CASATSAAVTGELFF.